This T cell receptor (beta chain) was obtained from a study of shared clonotypes between healthy human individuals. This CDR3 region has 15 residues. Trimming took off 1 base at V and 3 bases at J, with 10 bases between the two ends. Germline-derived CDR1 and CDR2 are SGDLS and YYNGEE. The assay was immunoSEQ multiplex PCR, and TCRdb's table has in-frame clones only and misses some. Seen here are 2 million to 3 million clones, 80% to 95% observed once, and the top ten hold around 0.4%. Sequencing was carried out using naive CD4+ T cells from PBMCs. Subset specified: CD45RA+ positively selected. The V and J genes are TRBV9 and TRBJ2-2; D gene ambiguous. The receptor was derived from a young man in good health. Some clones in this sample may be carry-over from other donors' samples. CDR3 nucleotides: TGTGCCAGCAGCGTAAGTCAGGCATACACCGGGGAGCTGTTTTTT. It translates to CASSVSQAYTGELFF.